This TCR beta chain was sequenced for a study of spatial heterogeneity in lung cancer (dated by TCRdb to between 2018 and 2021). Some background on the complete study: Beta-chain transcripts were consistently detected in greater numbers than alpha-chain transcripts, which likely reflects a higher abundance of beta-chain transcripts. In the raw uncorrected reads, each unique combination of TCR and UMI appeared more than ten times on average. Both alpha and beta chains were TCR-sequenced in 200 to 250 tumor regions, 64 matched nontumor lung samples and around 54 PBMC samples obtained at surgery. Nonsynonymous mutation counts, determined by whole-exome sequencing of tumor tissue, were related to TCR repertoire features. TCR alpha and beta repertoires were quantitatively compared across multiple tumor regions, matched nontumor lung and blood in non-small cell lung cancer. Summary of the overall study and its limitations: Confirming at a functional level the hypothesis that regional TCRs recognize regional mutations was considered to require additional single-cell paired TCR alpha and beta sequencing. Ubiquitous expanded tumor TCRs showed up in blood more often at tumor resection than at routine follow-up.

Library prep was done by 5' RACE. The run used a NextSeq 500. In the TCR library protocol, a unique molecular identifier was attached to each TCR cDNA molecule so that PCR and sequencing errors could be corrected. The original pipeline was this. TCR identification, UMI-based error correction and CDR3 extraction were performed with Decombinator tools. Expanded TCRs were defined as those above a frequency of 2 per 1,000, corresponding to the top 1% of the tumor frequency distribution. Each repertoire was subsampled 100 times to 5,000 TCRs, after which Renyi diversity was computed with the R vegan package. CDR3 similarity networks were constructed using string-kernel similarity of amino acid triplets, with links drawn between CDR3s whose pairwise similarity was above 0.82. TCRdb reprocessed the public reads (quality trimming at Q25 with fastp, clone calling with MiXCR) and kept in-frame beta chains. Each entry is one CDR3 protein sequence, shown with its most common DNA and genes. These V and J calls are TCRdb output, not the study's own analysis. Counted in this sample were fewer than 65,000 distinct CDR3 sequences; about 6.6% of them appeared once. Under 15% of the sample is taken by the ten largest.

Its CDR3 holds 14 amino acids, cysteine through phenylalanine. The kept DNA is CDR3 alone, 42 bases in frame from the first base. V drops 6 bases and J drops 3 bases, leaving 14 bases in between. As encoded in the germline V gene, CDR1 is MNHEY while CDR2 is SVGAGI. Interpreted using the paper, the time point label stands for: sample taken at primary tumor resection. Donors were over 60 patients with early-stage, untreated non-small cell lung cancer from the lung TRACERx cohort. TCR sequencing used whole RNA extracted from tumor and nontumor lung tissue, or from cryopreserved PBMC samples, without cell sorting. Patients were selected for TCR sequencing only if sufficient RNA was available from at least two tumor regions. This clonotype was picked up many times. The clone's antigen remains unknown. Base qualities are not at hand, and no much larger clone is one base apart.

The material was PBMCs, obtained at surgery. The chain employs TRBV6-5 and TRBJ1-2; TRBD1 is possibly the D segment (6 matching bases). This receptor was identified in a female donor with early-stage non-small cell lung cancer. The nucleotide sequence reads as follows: TGTGCCAGCAGACCCCCAGGGGCCCACTATGGCTACACCTTC. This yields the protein CASRPPGAHYGYTF.